The 23 T cell receptor beta chains below come from one sample, sequenced in a study of T-cell memory formation after mild COVID-19. TCRdb ran MiXCR on the 5' RACE reads and lists one entry per CDR3 protein. The sample holds around 300,000 distinct CDR3 sequences, roughly an eighth seen once. The sequencing sample was made of PBMCs or a T cell subset sorted from them (not recorded which). The receptors come from a man between 18 and 35 years old who had mild COVID-19 (a few samples of this study predate the infection). Cell type and time point are not known.

The rearrangement uses TRBV29-1 and TRBJ1-1, with a possible D match to TRBD1 (6 bases). CDR1 is SQVTM, CDR2 ANQGSEA, per germline. Trimming took off 6 bases at V and 1 base at J, with 9 bases between the two ends. The CDR3 is made up of 12 amino acids. The CDR3 DNA follows: TGCAGCGTGAGGGGACAGAACACTGAAGCTTTCTTT. Residues: CSVRGQNTEAFF.

This clonotype was observed at least ten times. The chain links TRBV5-1 to TRBJ1-1; the D gene is possibly TRBD1 (5 bases). The ends were cut back, 0 bases at V and 1 base at J, with 7 bases in the middle. The CDR3 has 14 amino acids. The germline gives CDR1 SGHRS, CDR2 YFSETQ. The CDR3 DNA is TGCGCCAGCAGCTTGGGGGGCCCGAACACTGAAGCTTTCTTT. Protein: CASSLGGPNTEAFF.

This clonotype was counted between two and nine times. This rearrangement joins TRBV3-1 to TRBJ2-3, with no clear D. Germline V gene data show CDR1 as LGHDT and CDR2 as YNNKEL (reference sequence). V dropped 1 base and J dropped 4 bases, with 6 bases sitting between them. The CDR3 spans 13 residues. Written as DNA, the CDR3 is TGTGCCAGCAGCCAAGCCCCCCCAGATACGCAGTATTTT. Translation gives CASSQAPPDTQYF.

The J gene is TRBJ2-1, the V gene TRBV9; D tentatively fits TRBD1 or TRBD2 (5 bases each). V gave up 6 bases and J gave up 5 bases, with 15 bases separating them. CDR3 length equals 14 residues. The germline CDR1 and CDR2 sequences are SGDLS and YYNGEE. CDR3 in DNA: TGTGCCAGCACCCCCCCGGGGCCGAACAATGAGCAGTTCTTC. As protein: CASTPPGPNNEQFF. The full variable domain, completed using reference TRBV9 and TRBJ2-1, is DSGVTQTPKHLITATGQRVTLRCSPRSGDLSVYWYQQSLDQGLQFLIQYYNGEERAKGNILERFSAQQFPDLHSELNLSSLELGDSALYFCASTPPGPNNEQFFGPGTRLTVL.

This chain joins TRBV27 and TRBJ1-2; no clear D gene. The V gene's germline CDR1 is MNHEY and CDR2 SMNVEV (reference sequence). V dropped 0 bases and J dropped 9 bases, with 14 bases sitting between them. This CDR3 has 14 amino acids. CDR3 bases: TGTGCCAGCAGTTTATCTCCCCGGGGATTAAGCTACACCTTC. This gives the protein CASSLSPRGLSYTF.

This clonotype was detected only once. The chain carries TRBV7-9 and TRBJ1-3, with TRBD1 identical over 8 bases. V lost 4 bases to trimming and J lost 4 bases; unmatched junction nucleotides: 6. Germline CDR1 and CDR2: SEHNR and FQNEAQ (reference sequence). The length of the CDR3 is 15 residues. The CDR3 sequence is CASSSYRGIGNTIYF. The CDR3 DNA is TGTGCCAGCAGCTCGTACAGGGGGATCGGAAACACCATATATTTT.

This clonotype was found a few times. The chain couples TRBV7-2 to TRBJ2-7; D might be TRBD2 (7 bases). Trimming left V 2 bases short and J 4 bases short, with 12 bases between. The CDR3 covers 14 residues. CDR1 and CDR2 from the germline V gene are SGHTA and FQGNSA. CDR3 nucleotides: TGTGCCAGCAGCTTAAACGGGGGGCCTTACGAGCAGTACTTC. It specifies CASSLNGGPYEQYF.

The chain couples TRBV9 to TRBJ2-3; TRBD2 is a possible D gene (6 bases). Trimming pared 4 bases from V and 3 bases from J, leaving 15 bases between. The CDR3 contains 15 residues. Germline values: CDR1 SGDLS, CDR2 YYNGEE. Here the CDR3 DNA reads TGTGCCAGCAGCACACCGGGACTGCCTACAGATACGCAGTATTTT. Amino acid sequence: CASSTPGLPTDTQYF.

The genes are TRBV7-9 and TRBJ2-2, with D perhaps assigned TRBD1 or TRBD2 (5 bases each). Deletions cut 5 bases from V and 1 base from J, with 11 bases between. The CDR3 length is 15 residues. Germline V gives CDR1 SEHNR, CDR2 FQNEAQ (reference sequence). This chain's CDR3 is CASSRGPLNTGELFF. The CDR3 DNA is TGTGCCAGCAGCAGGGGACCGCTGAACACCGGGGAGCTGTTTTTT.

J is TRBJ2-7 and V is TRBV18, with 8 nucleotides matching TRBD1. Germline lookup yields CDR1 KGHSH and CDR2 LQKENI. CDR3 length: 15 residues. V lost 6 bases and J lost 4; bases outside the gene matches: 11. As DNA, the CDR3 is TGTGCCAGCTCCCCCGTGGGGCAGGGGGCATACGAGCAGTACTTC. Amino acids: CASSPVGQGAYEQYF.

This clonotype was picked up a small number of times. The V and J genes are TRBV5-1 and TRBJ2-5; D is undetermined. The germline V gene encodes CDR1 SGHRS and CDR2 YFSETQ. The CDR3 extends over 15 amino acids. V gave up 4 bases and J gave up 4 bases, with 17 bases separating them. CDR3 nucleotide sequence: TGCGCCAGCAGCCTGGTCCGCCTCTGGGGAGAGACCCAGTACTTC. Translated: CASSLVRLWGETQYF.

The chain carries TRBV7-2 and TRBJ2-5, with D uncertain. The V end was cut by 5 bases, the J end by 1 base, with 14 bases between. CDR1 is SGHTA, CDR2 FQGNSA, per germline. This CDR3 contains 15 residues. The CDR3 region is CASSPVRGPQETQYF. DNA for the CDR3: TGTGCCAGCAGCCCCGTTCGAGGCCCCCAAGAGACCCAGTACTTC.

The chain recombines TRBV6-5 with TRBJ2-1, with TRBD2 matching 7 bases. This CDR3 has 15 amino acids. In germline, CDR1 is MNHEY, CDR2 SVGAGI. Trimming at V came to 5 bases and at J to 8 bases, leaving 12 bases not matched to a gene. The CDR3, as DNA: TGTGCCAGCAGTCCCGAGAGGGGAGGGTACGATGAGCAGTTCTTC. Protein product: CASSPERGGYDEQFF.

This chain uses TRBV4-1 with TRBJ2-3; D possibly corresponds to TRBD2 (6 bases). Trimming took off 3 bases at V and 0 bases at J, with 22 bases between the two ends. The CDR3 has 19 residues. Germline lookup yields CDR1 MGHRA and CDR2 YSYEKL. Here the CDR3 DNA reads TGCGCCAGCAGCCATTATTACGGGACTCTCGAATCTAGCACAGATACGCAGTATTTT. This sequence encodes CASSHYYGTLESSTDTQYF.

The table lists this clonotype with many counts. The chain carries TRBV6-2 or TRBV6-3 and TRBJ2-5, with D perhaps given as TRBD1 or TRBD2 (5 bases each). This CDR3 has 12 residues. Germline V lookup: CDR1 MNHEY, CDR2 SVGEGT. V lost 11 bases, J lost 7 bases, and 17 bases lay in between. The CDR3 loop reads CAATGADGTQYF. The CDR3 region has the DNA TGTGCCGCCACCGGGGCCGACGGGACCCAGTACTTC.

This clonotype was detected once. This rearrangement joins TRBV4-3 to TRBJ1-2, with D possibly TRBD1 on 6 matching bases. Per germline, CDR1 LGHNA and CDR2 YSLEER. V was pared by 3 bases and J by 4 bases, with 12 bases between. The CDR3 consists of 14 residues. CDR3 DNA: TGCGCCAGCAGCCAGATGACAGGAATCTATGGCTACACCTTC. It yields the protein CASSQMTGIYGYTF.

The chain is built from TRBV7-9 and TRBJ1-2; no clear D. Germline loops: CDR1 SEHNR, CDR2 FQNEAQ (reference sequence). This CDR3 has 13 residues. Between the trimmed V and J ends, which lost 1 base and 7 bases, there was a span of 10 bases. The CDR3 is CASSLGRAAGYTF. DNA of the CDR3: TGTGCCAGCAGCTTAGGACGGGCGGCTGGCTACACCTTC.

Ten or more counts support this clonotype. The chain couples TRBV20-1 to TRBJ2-5, with no clear D. V gave up 6 bases and J gave up 5 bases, with 7 bases separating them. The CDR3 runs 10 residues. Germline lookup yields CDR1 DFQATT and CDR2 SNEGSKA (reference sequence). This CDR3 is CSALRETQYF. In DNA form, the CDR3 reads TGCAGTGCCCTGAGGGAGACCCAGTACTTC.

Here the CDR3 DNA reads TGTGCCAGCACCGGATCGACAGGGAAGGGTTGGGGCTACGAGCAGTACGTC. Protein: CASTGSTGKGWGYEQYV. The rearrangement uses TRBV2 and TRBJ2-7, with 7 bases that match TRBD1. The CDR3 totals 17 residues. CDR1 and CDR2 from the germline V gene are SNHLY and FYNNEI. The junction had 18 bases not matched to a gene; V was cut back by 7 bases and J by 3 bases.

This clonotype was seen only a few times. This sequence joins TRBV11-2 and TRBJ2-3; D is perhaps TRBD2 (5 bases). The germline V gene encodes CDR1 SGHAT and CDR2 FQNNGV. Trimming shortened V by 5 bases and J by 0 bases, and 15 bases separated the two germline ends. The CDR3 covers 16 residues. In nucleotides, the CDR3 is TGTGCCAGCAGCCGCCGGGGTGGGAGTAGCACAGATACGCAGTATTTT. The encoded protein is CASSRRGGSSTDTQYF.

This chain joins TRBV29-1 and TRBJ2-5; TRBD1 matches 7 bases. The germline CDR1 and CDR2 sequences are SQVTM and ANQGSEA. The V gene end was trimmed by 7 bases and the J gene end by 8 bases; junction bases not matched to a gene: 10. The CDR3 has 12 residues. As DNA, the CDR3 is TGCAGCGCCCGAAGACAGGGTGGAACCCAGTACTTC. Protein product: CSARRQGGTQYF.

This clonotype was observed a handful of times. The rearrangement joins TRBV12-3 or TRBV12-4 to TRBJ1-1, with D perhaps TRBD1 (6 bases). The CDR3 loop spans 14 amino acids. Trimming removed 6 bases at V and 4 bases at J, with 15 bases between. CDR3 bases: TGTGCCAGCAGAGATACAGGGATGAGCACTGAAGCTTTCTTT. This sequence encodes CASRDTGMSTEAFF.

This clonotype was seen more than once but under ten times. V usage is TRBV10-1 and J usage is TRBJ2-2; D might be TRBD2 (7 bases). The CDR3 consists of 13 residues. Germline V gene sequence: CDR1 WNHNN, CDR2 SYGVQD (reference sequence). V lost 6 bases to trimming and J lost 7 bases, with 12 bases between them. The CDR3 is CASRAGEGGELFF. The CDR3 nucleotides read TGCGCCAGCAGGGCAGGGGAGGGCGGGGAGCTGTTTTTT.